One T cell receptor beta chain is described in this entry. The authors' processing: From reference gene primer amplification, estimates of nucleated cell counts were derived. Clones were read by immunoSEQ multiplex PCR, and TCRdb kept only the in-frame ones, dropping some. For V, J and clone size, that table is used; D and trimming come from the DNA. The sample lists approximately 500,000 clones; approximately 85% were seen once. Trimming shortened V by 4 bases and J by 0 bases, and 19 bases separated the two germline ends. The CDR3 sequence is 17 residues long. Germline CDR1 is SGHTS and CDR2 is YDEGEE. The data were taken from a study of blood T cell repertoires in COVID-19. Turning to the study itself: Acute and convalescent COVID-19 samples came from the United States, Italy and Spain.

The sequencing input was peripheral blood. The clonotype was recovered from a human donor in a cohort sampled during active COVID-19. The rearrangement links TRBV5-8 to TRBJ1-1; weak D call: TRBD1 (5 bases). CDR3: CASSPAWGADMNTEAFF. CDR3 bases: TGTGCCAGCAGCCCCGCATGGGGCGCCGACATGAACACTGAAGCTTTCTTT.